These T cell receptor beta chains were read from a single sample in a study of blood T cell repertoires in COVID-19. The data were produced by immunoSEQ multiplex PCR, yet TCRdb's version contains in-frame clones alone and is incomplete. The sample holds tens of thousands of clones; around 88% are singletons and the top ten take 15% to 20%. Material: peripheral blood. The receptor set was obtained from a man between 40 and 49 years old with COVID-19, enrolled during active disease. CDR3s include the opening cysteine and the closing phenylalanine or tryptophan. The D gene is left open where the match is weak. A row's size may be missing; if present it is once, few, many or a size class.

d_call,v_call,j_call,clone_size,cdr3_aa,cdr3_nt
TRBD2,TRBV30,TRBJ2-1,NA,CAWSGGLGNEQFF,TGTGCCTGGAGCGGGGGACTAGGAAATGAGCAGTTCTTC
NA,TRBV7-9,TRBJ2-5,NA,CASGTGLQTQYF,TGTGCCAGCGGAACAGGGTTACAGACCCAGTACTTC
NA,TRBV18,TRBJ1-5,many,CASSPGANGNQPQHF,TGTGCCAGCTCACCAGGGGCAAATGGCAATCAGCCCCAGCATTTT
NA,TRBV6-5,TRBJ2-1,few,CASRPPRQNSNEQFF,TGTGCCAGCAGACCCCCGAGACAGAATTCAAATGAGCAGTTCTTC
TRBD2,TRBV10-2,TRBJ2-1,NA,CASSDGGGSYNEQFF,TGCGCCAGCAGTGACGGCGGGGGCTCCTACAATGAGCAGTTCTTC
NA,TRBV7-6,TRBJ2-1,many,CASSPSVGSGYNEQFF,TGTGCCAGCAGCCCCTCAGTGGGGAGCGGTTACAATGAGCAGTTCTTC
NA,TRBV28,TRBJ1-5,NA,CASSPLQGFNQPQHF,TGTGCCAGCAGCCCTCTTCAGGGATTCAATCAGCCCCAGCATTTT
TRBD2,TRBV7-4,TRBJ2-7,NA,CASSLEWSSGGLSSYEQYF,TGTGCCAGCAGCTTAGAGTGGTCTAGCGGGGGGCTGAGCTCCTACGAGCAGTACTTC
NA,TRBV6-1,TRBJ2-1,NA,CASGGSSSYNEQFF,TGTGCCAGTGGGGGGTCGAGCTCCTACAATGAGCAGTTCTTC
TRBD1,TRBV5-1,TRBJ2-5,NA,CASSLGTGSRETQYF,TGCGCCAGCAGCTTGGGGACAGGGAGTAGAGAGACCCAGTACTTC
TRBD2,TRBV30,TRBJ2-5,NA,CAWSPWSKSGEETQYF,TGTGCCTGGAGTCCCTGGAGCAAGAGCGGGGAAGAGACCCAGTACTTC
NA,TRBV27,TRBJ1-4,NA,CASREQGLLTNEKLFF,TGTGCCAGCAGAGAACAGGGTCTGTTGACTAATGAAAAACTGTTTTTT
NA,TRBV28,TRBJ2-5,NA,CASSSLTGLYQETQYF,TGTGCCAGCAGTTCCTTGACAGGACTGTACCAAGAGACCCAGTACTTC
TRBD2,TRBV28,TRBJ2-3,NA,CASSFFAGGGRLSTDTQYF,TGTGCCAGCAGTTTTTTTGCGGGGGGCGGCCGCCTTAGCACAGATACGCAGTATTTT
TRBD2,TRBV19,TRBJ2-5,once,CASSIGGVRETQYF,TGTGCCAGTAGTATTGGGGGGGTCCGGGAGACCCAGTACTTC
NA,TRBV28,TRBJ1-5,NA,CALGGGLHQPQHF,TGTGCCCTCGGGGGGGGGTTGCATCAGCCCCAGCATTTT
NA,TRBV7-3,TRBJ2-2,NA,CASSEKGAQNTGELFF,TGTGCCAGCAGCGAAAAAGGGGCCCAGAACACCGGGGAGCTGTTTTTT
NA,TRBV7-9,TRBJ1-4,NA,CASGGGGSEKLFF,TGTGCCAGCGGCGGGGGTGGCAGTGAAAAACTGTTTTTT
TRBD1,TRBV28,TRBJ1-2,NA,CASSAPGQGAYGYTF,TGTGCCAGCAGTGCTCCGGGACAGGGGGCTTATGGCTACACCTTC
NA,TRBV19,TRBJ2-7,NA,CASSLQGTSYEQYF,TGTGCCAGTAGCTTGCAGGGGACATCCTACGAGCAGTACTTC
NA,TRBV9,TRBJ1-1,once,CASSVAGGTDPFF,NA
TRBD2,TRBV7-9,TRBJ2-1,NA,CASSLKASGTYNEQFF,TGTGCCAGCAGCTTAAAAGCTAGCGGGACTTACAATGAGCAGTTCTTC
NA,TRBV28,TRBJ1-2,NA,CASSSLSTVLGYGYTF,TGTGCCAGCAGTTCTCTTTCGACAGTCCTAGGCTATGGCTACACCTTC
TRBD2,TRBV10-3,TRBJ2-3,NA,CAISETSGGAGPQYF,TGTGCCATCAGTGAGACTAGCGGGGGGGCCGGGCCGCAGTATTTT
NA,TRBV19,TRBJ1-1,NA,CASSNPSLMNTEAFF,TGTGCCAGTAGTAACCCTTCCCTAATGAACACTGAAGCTTTCTTT
TRBD1,TRBV19,TRBJ1-1,NA,CAAGQGWQNTEAFF,TGTGCCGCTGGACAGGGATGGCAGAACACTGAAGCTTTCTTT
NA,TRBV2,TRBJ2-7,NA,CASRERDWSYEQYF,TGTGCCAGCAGAGAACGGGACTGGTCCTACGAGCAGTACTTC
NA,TRBV7-8,TRBJ1-1,NA,CASSSGFANTEAFF,TGTGCCAGCAGCTCGGGTTTTGCGAACACTGAAGCTTTCTTT
NA,TRBV12-3/TRBV12-4,TRBJ1-1,NA,CASSLRTEAFF,TGTGCCAGCAGCCTTCGCACTGAAGCTTTCTTT
NA,TRBV3-1/TRBV3-2,TRBJ1-2,NA,CASSHTARGYTF,TGTGCCAGCAGCCACACAGCTCGGGGCTACACCTTC
NA,TRBV2,TRBJ1-2,NA,CASSEAYRAPGYTF,TGTGCCAGCAGTGAAGCCTACAGGGCTCCTGGCTACACCTTC
TRBD2,TRBV4-2,TRBJ2-5,NA,CASSQGPAGGFQETQYF,TGTGCCAGCAGCCAAGGCCCGGCGGGGGGCTTTCAGGAGACCCAGTACTTC
NA,TRBV19,TRBJ1-1,NA,CASSILHRGTEAFF,TGTGCCAGTAGTATATTACATAGGGGGACTGAAGCTTTCTTT
NA,TRBV5-6,TRBJ2-3,NA,CASSLWTAPGIAQYF,TGTGCCAGCAGCTTGTGGACAGCACCCGGGATTGCGCAGTATTTT
NA,TRBV30,TRBJ2-7,once,CAWSRGAYEQYF,TGTGCCTGGAGCAGGGGGGCCTACGAGCAGTACTTC
NA,TRBV9,TRBJ1-2,NA,CASSSEFDAYGYTF,TGTGCCAGCAGCTCCGAGTTCGATGCTTATGGCTACACCTTC
NA,TRBV2,TRBJ1-1,NA,CASSGGGTRAGTEAFF,TGTGCCAGCAGTGGGGGAGGAACGAGGGCCGGCACTGAAGCTTTCTTT
TRBD1,TRBV13,TRBJ1-1,once,CASSYGQGRTEAFF,TGTGCCAGCAGCTACGGACAGGGAAGGACTGAAGCTTTCTTT
TRBD1,TRBV6-5,TRBJ2-2,NA,CASRAGTVSGELFF,TGTGCCAGCAGAGCCGGGACAGTTAGCGGGGAGCTGTTTTTT
NA,TRBV30,TRBJ1-5,NA,CAWSPGGEQPQHF,TGTGCCTGGAGTCCCGGGGGGGAACAGCCCCAGCATTTT
NA,TRBV5-1,TRBJ2-7,NA,CASSWGSGVPLGGSYEQYF,TGCGCCAGCAGCTGGGGCTCAGGGGTCCCCCTCGGGGGGTCCTACGAGCAGTACTTC
NA,TRBV29-1,TRBJ2-3,NA,CSVVDSAADTQYF,TGCAGCGTTGTCGACAGCGCGGCAGATACGCAGTATTTT
TRBD1,TRBV5-1,TRBJ1-1,few,CASRWDRVTTEAFF,TGCGCCAGCAGATGGGACAGGGTAACCACTGAAGCTTTCTTT
NA,TRBV7-2,TRBJ2-5,NA,CASSFAGTQETQYF,TGTGCCAGCAGCTTCGCGGGGACCCAAGAGACCCAGTACTTC
TRBD1,TRBV10-1,TRBJ1-1,NA,CASSDQGGTEAFF,TGCGCCAGCAGTGACCAGGGGGGCACTGAAGCTTTCTTT
TRBD2,TRBV7-8,TRBJ2-1,NA,CASTFAGGLVNEQFF,TGTGCCAGCACTTTCGCGGGGGGGCTGGTGAATGAGCAGTTCTTC
TRBD2,TRBV19,TRBJ2-7,NA,CASRLAGALTYEQYF,TGTGCCAGTAGGCTAGCGGGGGCCCTAACCTACGAGCAGTACTTC
TRBD2,TRBV5-4,TRBJ2-3,NA,CASKERGGTDTQYF,TGTGCCAGCAAGGAGCGGGGGGGCACAGATACGCAGTATTTT
TRBD1,TRBV18,TRBJ2-1,NA,CASSPGQGLREQFF,TGTGCCAGCTCGCCGGGACAGGGATTGCGGGAGCAGTTCTTC
TRBD1,TRBV5-5,TRBJ2-7,NA,CASSYPLGQELYEQYF,TGTGCCAGCAGCTACCCACTTGGACAGGAACTCTACGAGCAGTACTTC
NA,TRBV7-2,TRBJ2-3,once,CASSSSSSQTQYF,TGTGCCAGCAGCTCCTCGAGCTCGCAAACGCAGTATTTT
TRBD2,TRBV6-5,TRBJ2-2,NA,CASSSLSGEGTGELFF,TGTGCCAGCAGTTCCCTTAGCGGGGAGGGTACCGGGGAGCTGTTTTTT
TRBD1,TRBV5-1,TRBJ1-3,NA,CASSSTQGWNGNTIYF,TGCGCCAGCAGCTCCACACAGGGGTGGAATGGAAACACCATATATTTT
TRBD1,TRBV9,TRBJ2-5,NA,CASSTLGTGSGETQYF,TGTGCCAGCAGCACACTCGGGACAGGGTCCGGAGAGACCCAGTACTTC
NA,TRBV5-1,TRBJ1-1,NA,CASSLAPTANTEAFF,TGCGCCAGCAGCTTGGCTCCGACAGCTAACACTGAAGCTTTCTTT
NA,TRBV7-2,TRBJ2-7,NA,CASSPSTGEQYF,TGTGCCAGCAGCCCTTCGACGGGCGAGCAGTACTTC
NA,TRBV14,TRBJ1-1,NA,CASSPRARQSMNTEAFF,TGTGCCAGCAGCCCCCGTGCGAGACAGTCGATGAACACTGAAGCTTTCTTT
TRBD2,TRBV6-1,TRBJ2-3,NA,CASSERSGTRADTQYF,TGTGCCAGCAGTGAACGTAGCGGGACTAGGGCAGATACGCAGTATTTT